This T cell receptor beta chain was sequenced during a study of spatial heterogeneity in lung cancer. Study-wide results and caveats: Alpha chains reached an estimated coverage of 5.5% to 8% of tumor T cells, and beta chains roughly 14%. Regional and ubiquitous nonsynonymous mutations were tracked by counts of regional and ubiquitous expanded TCRs, respectively. Mutation tallies in tumors tracked expanded intratumoral alpha and beta TCR counts.

Germline V CDR1 and CDR2: SGHAT, FQDESV (reference sequence). The CDR3 is 15 amino acids. Trimming removed 2 bases from V and 0 bases from J; junction bases left unmatched: 4. This clonotype appeared many times. Its antigen is currently unknown. Every individual TCR cDNA molecule carried its own unique molecular identifier, which allowed correction of PCR and sequencing errors. TCRdb ran MiXCR on the 5' RACE reads and lists one entry per CDR3 protein. The data show nearly 25,000 distinct CDR3 sequences, approximately 9% seen once. The time point: sample taken at primary tumor resection. The input material, whole RNA from tumor, nontumor lung or frozen PBMC, was sequenced unsorted.

The J gene is TRBJ2-7, the V gene TRBV11-1; 7 nucleotides align to TRBD1. The sequence derives from a male donor with early-stage non-small cell lung cancer. The source material was lung tumor tissue, sampled at surgery. For the CDR3, the DNA is TGTGCCAGCAGCTTATCCGGGACAGTCTCCTACGAGCAGTACTTC. It encodes CASSLSGTVSYEQYF.